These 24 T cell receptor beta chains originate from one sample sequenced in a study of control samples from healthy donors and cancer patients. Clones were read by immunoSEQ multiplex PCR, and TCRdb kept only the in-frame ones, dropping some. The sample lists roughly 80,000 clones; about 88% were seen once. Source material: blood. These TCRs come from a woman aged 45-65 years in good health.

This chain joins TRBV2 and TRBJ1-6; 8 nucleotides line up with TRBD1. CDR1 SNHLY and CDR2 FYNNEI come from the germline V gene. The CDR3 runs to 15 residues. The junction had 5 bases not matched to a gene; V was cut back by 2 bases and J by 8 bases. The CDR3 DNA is TGTGCCAGCAGTGAAACAGGGACAGGTCATTCACCCCTCCACTTT. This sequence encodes CASSETGTGHSPLHF.

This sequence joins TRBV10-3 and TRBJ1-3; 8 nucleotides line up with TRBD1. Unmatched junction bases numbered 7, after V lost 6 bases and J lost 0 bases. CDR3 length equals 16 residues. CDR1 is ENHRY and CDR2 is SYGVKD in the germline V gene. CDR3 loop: CAIRRQGLLSGNTIYF. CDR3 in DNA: TGTGCCATCAGGCGACAGGGGCTACTCTCTGGAAACACCATATATTTT.

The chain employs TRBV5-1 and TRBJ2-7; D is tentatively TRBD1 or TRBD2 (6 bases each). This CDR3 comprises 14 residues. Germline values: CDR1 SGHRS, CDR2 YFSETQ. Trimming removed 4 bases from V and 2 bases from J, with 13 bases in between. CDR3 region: CASSPGDITYEQYF. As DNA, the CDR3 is TGCGCCAGCAGCCCGGGGGACATAACCTACGAGCAGTACTTC.

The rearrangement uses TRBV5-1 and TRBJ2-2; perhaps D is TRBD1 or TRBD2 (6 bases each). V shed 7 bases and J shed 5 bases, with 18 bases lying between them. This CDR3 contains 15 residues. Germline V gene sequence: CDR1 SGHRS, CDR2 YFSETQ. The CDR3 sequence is CASGGPGHGTGELFF. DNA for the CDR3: TGCGCCAGCGGGGGGCCGGGGCACGGGACCGGGGAGCTGTTTTTT.

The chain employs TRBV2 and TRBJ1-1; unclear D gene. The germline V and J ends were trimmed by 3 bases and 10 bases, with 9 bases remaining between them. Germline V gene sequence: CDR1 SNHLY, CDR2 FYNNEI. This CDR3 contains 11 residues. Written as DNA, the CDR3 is TGTGCCAGCAGTGAGGAGGGAGCAGCTTTCTTT. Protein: CASSEEGAAFF.

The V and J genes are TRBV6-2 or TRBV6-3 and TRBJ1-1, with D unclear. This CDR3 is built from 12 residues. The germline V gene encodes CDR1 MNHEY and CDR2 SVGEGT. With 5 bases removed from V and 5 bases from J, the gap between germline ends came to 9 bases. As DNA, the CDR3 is TGTGCCAGCAGTGACCCCGGGACTGAAGCTTTCTTT. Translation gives CASSDPGTEAFF.

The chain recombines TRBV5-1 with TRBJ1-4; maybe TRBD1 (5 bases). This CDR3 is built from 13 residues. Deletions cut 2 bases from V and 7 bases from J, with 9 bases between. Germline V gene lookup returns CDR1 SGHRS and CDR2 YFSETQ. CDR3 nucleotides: TGCGCCAGCAGCTTCACGGGGGGTGAAAAACTGTTTTTT. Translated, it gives CASSFTGGEKLFF.

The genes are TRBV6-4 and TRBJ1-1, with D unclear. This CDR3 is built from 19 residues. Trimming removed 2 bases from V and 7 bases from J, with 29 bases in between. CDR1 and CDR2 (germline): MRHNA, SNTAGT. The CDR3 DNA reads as TGTGCCAGCAGTGACACCCTGGGGAGGGTCGGTGTTCTTGACATTGAAGCTTTCTTT. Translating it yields CASSDTLGRVGVLDIEAFF.

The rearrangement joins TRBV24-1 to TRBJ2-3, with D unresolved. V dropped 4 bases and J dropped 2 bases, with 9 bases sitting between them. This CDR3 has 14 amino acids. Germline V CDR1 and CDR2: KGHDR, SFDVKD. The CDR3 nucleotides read TGTGCCACCAGTGAGACCAGTCCCACAGATACGCAGTATTTT. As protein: CATSETSPTDTQYF.

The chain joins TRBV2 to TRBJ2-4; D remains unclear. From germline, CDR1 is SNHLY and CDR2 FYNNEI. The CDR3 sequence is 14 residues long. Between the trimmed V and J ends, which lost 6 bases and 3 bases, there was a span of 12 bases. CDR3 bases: TGTGCCAGCAGCCTAGACATATTCAAAAACATTCAGTACTTC. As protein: CASSLDIFKNIQYF.

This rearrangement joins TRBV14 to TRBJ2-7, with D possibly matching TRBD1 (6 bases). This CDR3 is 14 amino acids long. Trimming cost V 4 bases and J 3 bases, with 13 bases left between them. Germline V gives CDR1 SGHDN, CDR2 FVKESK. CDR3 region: CASSPRDTIYEQYF. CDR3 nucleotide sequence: TGTGCCAGCAGCCCCCGGGACACCATCTACGAGCAGTACTTC.

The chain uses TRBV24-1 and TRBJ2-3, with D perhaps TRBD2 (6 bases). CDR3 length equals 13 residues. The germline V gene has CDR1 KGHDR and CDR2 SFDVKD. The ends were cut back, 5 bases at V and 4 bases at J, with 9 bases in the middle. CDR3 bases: TGTGCCACCAGTGGGGAGGCTTCAGATACGCAGTATTTT. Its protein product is CATSGEASDTQYF.

Here the CDR3 DNA reads TGTGCCAGTAGTATTTCGGGCCCCCTGAGCTATGGCTACACCTTC. It specifies CASSISGPLSYGYTF. The J gene is TRBJ1-2, the V gene TRBV19, with D unclear. This CDR3 region has 15 residues. The germline CDR1 and CDR2 sequences are LNHDA and SQIVND (reference sequence). Trimming cost V 3 bases and J 4 bases, with 15 bases left between them.

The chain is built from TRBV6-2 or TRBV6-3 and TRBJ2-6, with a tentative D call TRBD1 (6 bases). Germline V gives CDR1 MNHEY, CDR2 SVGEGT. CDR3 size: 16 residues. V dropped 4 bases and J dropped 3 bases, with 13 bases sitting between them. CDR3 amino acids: CASSSQGWVGANVLTF. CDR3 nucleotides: TGTGCCAGCAGTTCACAGGGTTGGGTTGGGGCCAACGTCCTGACTTTC.

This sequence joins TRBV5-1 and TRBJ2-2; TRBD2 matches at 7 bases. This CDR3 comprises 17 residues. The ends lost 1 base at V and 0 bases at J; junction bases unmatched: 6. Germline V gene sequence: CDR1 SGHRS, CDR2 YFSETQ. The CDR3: CASSLSFAGANTGELFF. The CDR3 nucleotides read TGCGCCAGCAGCTTGTCTTTCGCGGGAGCGAACACCGGGGAGCTGTTTTTT.

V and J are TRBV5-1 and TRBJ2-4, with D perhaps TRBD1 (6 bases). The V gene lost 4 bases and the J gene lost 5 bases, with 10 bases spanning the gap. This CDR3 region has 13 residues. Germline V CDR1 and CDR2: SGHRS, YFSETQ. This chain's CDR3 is CASSLDSENIQYF. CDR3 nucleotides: TGCGCCAGCAGCCTGGACAGCGAAAACATTCAGTACTTC.

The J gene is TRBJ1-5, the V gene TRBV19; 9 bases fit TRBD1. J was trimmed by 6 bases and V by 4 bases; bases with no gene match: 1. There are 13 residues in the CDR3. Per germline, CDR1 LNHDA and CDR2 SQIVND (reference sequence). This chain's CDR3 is CASSTQGAQPQHF. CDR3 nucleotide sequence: TGTGCCAGTAGTACACAGGGGGCTCAGCCCCAGCATTTT.

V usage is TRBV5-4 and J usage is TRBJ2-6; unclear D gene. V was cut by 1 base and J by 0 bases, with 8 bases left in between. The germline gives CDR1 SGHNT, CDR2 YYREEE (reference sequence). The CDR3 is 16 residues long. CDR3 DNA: TGTGCCAGCAGCTTGTCGATAACCTCTGGGGCCAACGTCCTGACTTTC. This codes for CASSLSITSGANVLTF.

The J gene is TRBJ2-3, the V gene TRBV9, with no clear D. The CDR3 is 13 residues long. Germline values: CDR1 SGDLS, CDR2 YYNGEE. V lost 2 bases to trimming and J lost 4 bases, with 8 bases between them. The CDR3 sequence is CASSVSLADTQYF. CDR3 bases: TGTGCCAGCAGCGTCTCCTTAGCAGATACGCAGTATTTT.

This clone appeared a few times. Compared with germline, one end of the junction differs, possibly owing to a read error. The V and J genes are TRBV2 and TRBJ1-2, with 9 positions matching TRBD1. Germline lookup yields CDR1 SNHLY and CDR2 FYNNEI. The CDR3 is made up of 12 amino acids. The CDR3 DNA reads TGTGCCAGCAGCCTCCGGACAGGGGTGCCCCTCTTC. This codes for CASSLRTGVPLF.

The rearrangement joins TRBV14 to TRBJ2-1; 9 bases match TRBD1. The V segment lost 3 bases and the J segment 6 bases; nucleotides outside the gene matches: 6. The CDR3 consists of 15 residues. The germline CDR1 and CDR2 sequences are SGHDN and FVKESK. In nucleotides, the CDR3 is TGTGCCAGCAGCCAGAGGACAGGGGACGTCAATGAGCAGTTCTTC. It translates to CASSQRTGDVNEQFF.

The CDR3 DNA is TGTGCCAGCAGCTTAGACAGCTATGGCTACACCTTC. Its protein product is CASSLDSYGYTF. The genes are TRBV5-4 and TRBJ1-2; TRBD1 might be the D (5 bases). V lost 2 bases to trimming and J lost 4 bases, with 6 bases between them. The CDR3 extends over 12 amino acids. Germline loops: CDR1 SGHNT, CDR2 YYREEE (reference sequence).

CDR3 DNA: TGCAGCGTTGTTCGGGGGTCTCCCACAGATACGCAGTATTTT. Its protein product is CSVVRGSPTDTQYF. The chain has TRBV29-1 and TRBJ2-3; D perhaps matches TRBD2 (6 bases). V shed 4 bases and J shed 2 bases, with 13 bases lying between them. The CDR3 extends over 14 amino acids. CDR1 and CDR2 from the germline V gene are SQVTM and ANQGSEA.

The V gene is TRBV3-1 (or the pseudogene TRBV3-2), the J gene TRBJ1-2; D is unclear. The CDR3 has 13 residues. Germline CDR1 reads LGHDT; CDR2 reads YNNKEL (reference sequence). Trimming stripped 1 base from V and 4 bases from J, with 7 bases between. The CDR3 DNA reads TGTGCCAGCAGCCAAGTCGGCAGCTATGGCTACACCTTC. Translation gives CASSQVGSYGYTF.